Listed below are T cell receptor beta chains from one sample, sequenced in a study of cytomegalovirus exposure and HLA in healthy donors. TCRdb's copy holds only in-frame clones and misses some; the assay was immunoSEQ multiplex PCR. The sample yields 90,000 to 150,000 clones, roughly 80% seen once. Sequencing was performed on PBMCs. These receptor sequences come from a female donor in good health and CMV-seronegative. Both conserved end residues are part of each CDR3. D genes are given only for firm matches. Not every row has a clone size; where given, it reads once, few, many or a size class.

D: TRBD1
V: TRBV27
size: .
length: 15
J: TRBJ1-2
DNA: TGTGCCAGCCACGACCCGGGACAGATAGGAAATGGCTACACCTTC
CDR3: CASHDPGQIGNGYTF

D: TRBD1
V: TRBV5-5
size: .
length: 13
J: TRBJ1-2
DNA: TGTGCCACCGCGGGACAGGGGGCCAAAGGCTACACCTTC
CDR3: CATAGQGAKGYTF

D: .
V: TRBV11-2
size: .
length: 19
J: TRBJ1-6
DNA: TGTGCCAGCAGCCCAAGGTTACAGGGCGGTAGGACCTATAATTCACCCCTCCACTTT
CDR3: CASSPRLQGGRTYNSPLHF

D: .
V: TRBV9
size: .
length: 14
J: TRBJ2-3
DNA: TGTGCCAGCAGCGGGTCAGGCTTGGCAGATACGCAGTATTTT
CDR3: CASSGSGLADTQYF

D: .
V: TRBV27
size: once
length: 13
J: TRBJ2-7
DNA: TGTGCCAGCAGTTTAGGTCCAGGTCCCGAGCAGTACTTC
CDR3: CASSLGPGPEQYF

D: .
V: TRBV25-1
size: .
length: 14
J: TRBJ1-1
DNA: TGTGCCAGCAGTGAATGGCGGGGCTCCTCTGAAGCTTTCTTT
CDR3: CASSEWRGSSEAFF

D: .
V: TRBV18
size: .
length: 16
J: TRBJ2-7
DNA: TGTGCCAGCTCACCACAGTCACGTTCTTCACTCTACGAGCAGTACTTC
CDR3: CASSPQSRSSLYEQYF

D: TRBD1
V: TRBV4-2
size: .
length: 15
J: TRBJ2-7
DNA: TGTGCCAGCAGCCCAGAGGACAGGGGGCCTTACGAGCAGTACTTC
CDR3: CASSPEDRGPYEQYF

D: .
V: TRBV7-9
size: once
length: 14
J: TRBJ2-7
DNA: TGTGCCAGCAGCTTAGCGGGACAAGTATACGAGCAGTACTTC
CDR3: CASSLAGQVYEQYF

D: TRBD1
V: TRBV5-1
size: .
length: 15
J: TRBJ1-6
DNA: TGCGCCAGCAGCGGGGGACAGGGACTCAATTCACCCCTCCACTTT
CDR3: CASSGGQGLNSPLHF

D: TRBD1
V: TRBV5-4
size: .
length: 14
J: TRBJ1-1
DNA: TGTGCCAGCAGCTTGCAGGGGGCGCGCACTGAAGCTTTCTTT
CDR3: CASSLQGARTEAFF

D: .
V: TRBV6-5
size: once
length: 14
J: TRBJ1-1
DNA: TGTGCCAGCAGACTACAGGGTCGGAACACTGAAGCTTTCTTT
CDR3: CASRLQGRNTEAFF

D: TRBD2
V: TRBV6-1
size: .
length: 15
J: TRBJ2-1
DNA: TGTGCCAGCAGTGAAGCCCGGGGGGGTGGTAATGAGCAGTTCTTC
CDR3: CASSEARGGGNEQFF

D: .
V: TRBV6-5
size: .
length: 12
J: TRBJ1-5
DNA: TGTGCCAGCAGGGGCCGGAATCAGCCCCAGCATTTT
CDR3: CASRGRNQPQHF

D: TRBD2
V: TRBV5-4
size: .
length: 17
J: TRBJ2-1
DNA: TGTGCCAGCAGCGGTACTTCCGGGCCGGGGGGGCGGGATGAGCAGTTCTTC
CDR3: CASSGTSGPGGRDEQFF

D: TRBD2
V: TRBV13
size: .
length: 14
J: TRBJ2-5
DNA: TGTGCCAGCAGCCCCGGACTAGCGGCTAAAGAGCAGTACTTC
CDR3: CASSPGLAAKEQYF

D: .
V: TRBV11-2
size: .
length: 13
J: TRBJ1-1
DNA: TGTGCCAGCAGCTTCGGCAGGGACACTGAAGCTTTCTTT
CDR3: CASSFGRDTEAFF

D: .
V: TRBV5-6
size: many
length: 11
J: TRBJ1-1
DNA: TGTGCCAGCAGCCAGAACCTTGAATCTTTCTTT
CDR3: CASSQNLESFF

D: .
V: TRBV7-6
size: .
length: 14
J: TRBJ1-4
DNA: TGTGCCAGCAGCTTAGATGTTCTAAATGAAAAACTGTTTTTT
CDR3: CASSLDVLNEKLFF

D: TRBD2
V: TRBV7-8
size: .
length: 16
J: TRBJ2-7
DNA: TGTGCCAGCAGCCCGAGACTAGCGGGGGGCCCCTACGAGCAGTACTTC
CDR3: CASSPRLAGGPYEQYF

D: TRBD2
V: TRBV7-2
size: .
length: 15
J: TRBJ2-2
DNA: TGTGCCAGCACCCCTAGCGGGGGTCGGTCCGGGGAGCTGTTTTTT
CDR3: CASTPSGGRSGELFF

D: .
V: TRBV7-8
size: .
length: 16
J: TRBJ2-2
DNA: TGTGCCAGCAGCTTAAGGACAGCCTCGAACACCGGGGAGCTGTTTTTT
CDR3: CASSLRTASNTGELFF

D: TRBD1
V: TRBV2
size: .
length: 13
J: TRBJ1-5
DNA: TGTGCCAGCGGACAGGGGGACAATCAGCCCCAGCATTTT
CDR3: CASGQGDNQPQHF

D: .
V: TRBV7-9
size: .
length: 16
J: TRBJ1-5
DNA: TGTTCCAGCAGCTCATCACAGGGCGGCGGCAATCAGCCCCAGCATTTT
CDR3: CSSSSSQGGGNQPQHF

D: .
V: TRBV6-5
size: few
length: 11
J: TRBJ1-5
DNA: TGTGCCAGCGGGGGGAATCAGCCCCAGCATTTT
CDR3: CASGGNQPQHF

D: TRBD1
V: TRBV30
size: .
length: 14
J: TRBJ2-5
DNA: TGTGCCTGGAGTTTCACAGGGGGTGGAGAGACCCAGTACTTC
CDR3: CAWSFTGGGETQYF

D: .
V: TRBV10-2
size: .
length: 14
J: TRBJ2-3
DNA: TGCGCCAGCAGGATAGCAGCCGGCACAGATACGCAGTATTTT
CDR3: CASRIAAGTDTQYF

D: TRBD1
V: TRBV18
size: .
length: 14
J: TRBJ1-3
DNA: TGTGCCAGCTCGCCCGGGACAGGGAGAACTACCATATATTTT
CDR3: CASSPGTGRTTIYF

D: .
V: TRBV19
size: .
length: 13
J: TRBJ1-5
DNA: TGTGCCAGTAGTCCGGGGGGCCTTCAGCCCCAGCATTTT
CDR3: CASSPGGLQPQHF

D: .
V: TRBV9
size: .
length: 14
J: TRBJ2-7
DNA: TGTGCCAGCAGCGAAGACTCCCAAGTCTACGAGCAGTACTTC
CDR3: CASSEDSQVYEQYF

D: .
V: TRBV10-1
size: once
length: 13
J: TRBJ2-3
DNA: TGCGCCAGCAGTGAGCTCAGCACAGATACGCAGTATTTT
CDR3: CASSELSTDTQYF

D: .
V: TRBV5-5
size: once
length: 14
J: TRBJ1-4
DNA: TGTGCCAGCAGCGATCAGGGAGGGGAGGAAAAACTGTTTTTT
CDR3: CASSDQGGEEKLFF

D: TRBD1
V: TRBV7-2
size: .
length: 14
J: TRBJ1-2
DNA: TGTGCCAGCAGCTTTTCCGGGACAGCCTATGGCTACACCTTC
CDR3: CASSFSGTAYGYTF

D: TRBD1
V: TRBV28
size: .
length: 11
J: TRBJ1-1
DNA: TGTGCCAGTACCAGGGGGCGAAGAGCTTTCTTT
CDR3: CASTRGRRAFF

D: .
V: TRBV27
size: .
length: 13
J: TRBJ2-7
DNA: TGTGCCAGCCAAAGGGCGGGGAACTACGAGCAGTACTTC
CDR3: CASQRAGNYEQYF

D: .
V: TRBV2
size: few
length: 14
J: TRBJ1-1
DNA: TGTGCCAGCAGTGTGGAGGGGATGAACACTGAAGCTTTCTTT
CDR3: CASSVEGMNTEAFF

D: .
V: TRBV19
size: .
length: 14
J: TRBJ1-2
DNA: TGTGCCAGTAGTATGATGGGCAGATCCTATGGCTACACCTTC
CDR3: CASSMMGRSYGYTF

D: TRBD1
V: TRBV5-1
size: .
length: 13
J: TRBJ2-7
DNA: TGCGCCAGCAGCCCGGGACAGAGCTACGAGCAGTACTTC
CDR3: CASSPGQSYEQYF

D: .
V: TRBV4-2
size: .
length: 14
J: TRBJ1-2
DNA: TGTGCCAGCAGCCAAGACCACAGCTCCTATGGCTACACCTTC
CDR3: CASSQDHSSYGYTF

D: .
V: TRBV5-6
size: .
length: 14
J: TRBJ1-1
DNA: TGTGCCAGCAGCTTGTACGGGGGGAACACTGAAGCTTTCTTT
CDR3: CASSLYGGNTEAFF

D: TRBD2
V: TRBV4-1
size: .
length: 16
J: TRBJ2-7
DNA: TGCGCCAGCAGCCAAGATAATAACGGGGGGGTTTACGAGCAGTACTTC
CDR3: CASSQDNNGGVYEQYF